The 20 T cell receptor beta chains below all came from one sample that was sequenced in a study of PD-1 blockade in classical Hodgkin lymphoma (dated by TCRdb to the early 2020s). In the paper's terms, the time point label means: cycle 1 day 1 (C1D1), immediately before nivolumab initiation. Every trial patient had relapsed following autologous stem cell transplantation, and prior brentuximab vedotin exposure was what differed among cohorts A, B and C. The library relied on the immunoSEQ multiplex PCR assay. The immuneACCESS repertoire file appears here via TCRdb, limited to in-frame rearrangements. These files lack a portion of the clones; in checked studies, under half of the deficit traces to unresolved V genes, and the cause of the others is not known. The sample table lists tens of thousands of clones, about three quarters of them with a count of one. 10% to 11% of the sample comes from the top ten.

The input for sequencing was peripheral blood mononuclear cells (PBMCs), taken at baseline. Source of these receptors: a human donor with classical Hodgkin lymphoma.

A word on this clone: The junction shows a germline mismatch at one end, possibly a read error. The chain has TRBV9 and TRBJ2-1; the D call may be TRBD1 or TRBD2 (5 bases each). The CDR3 spans 17 residues. Looked up from germline, CDR1 is SGDLS and CDR2 is YYNGEE. The DNA of the CDR3 is TGTGCCAACAGCGTAGGTCTAGCCACGTCTTTACAGGATGAGCAGTTCTTC. It codes for CANSVGLATSLQDEQFF.

V is TRBV4-3 and J is TRBJ2-7, with TRBD2 matching over 8 bases. V shed 1 base and J 7 bases; nucleotides not matched to a gene: 9. CDR3 length equals 15 residues. CDR1 is LGHNA and CDR2 is YSLEER in the germline V gene. The CDR3 is CASSQGLARALEQYF. The CDR3 DNA follows: TGCGCCAGCAGCCAAGGACTAGCGAGGGCCTTGGAGCAGTACTTC.

The gene calls are TRBV5-5 and TRBJ2-7; 9 bases fit TRBD2. J was trimmed by 6 bases and V by 4 bases; bases with no gene match: 20. The CDR3 sequence is 18 residues long. The germline V gene has CDR1 SGHKS and CDR2 YYEKEE (reference sequence). CDR3 sequence reads: CASSRGPVLAGRPGEQYF. CDR3 DNA sequence: TGTGCCAGCAGCCGGGGCCCGGTACTAGCGGGCCGGCCGGGCGAGCAGTACTTC.

In DNA, the CDR3 is TGCGCCAGCAGCTGGGATGACAGTCCTGAAGGACTGTTTTTT. As protein: CASSWDDSPEGLFF. J is TRBJ1-4 and V is TRBV5-1, with D perhaps matching TRBD1 (5 bases). The CDR3 covers 14 residues. V lost 3 bases and J lost 13, with 19 bases in between. CDR1 is SGHRS, CDR2 YFSETQ, per germline. Variable domain in full (rest from reference TRBV5-1 and TRBJ1-4): KAGVTQTPRYLIKTRGQQVTLSCSPISGHRSVSWYQQTPGQGLQFLFEYFSETQRNKGNFPGRFSGRQFSNSRSEMNVSTLELGDSALYLCASSWDDSPEGLFFGSGTQLSVL.

The chain employs TRBV6-1 and TRBJ1-4; D call uncertain. Germline CDR1 reads MNHNS; CDR2 reads SASEGT. The V end was cut by 2 bases, the J end by 0 bases, with 13 bases between. This CDR3 is 17 amino acids long. CDR3 coding DNA: TGTGCCAGCAGTGAATATTTAGGTGGGGCAACTAATGAAAAACTGTTTTTT. It encodes CASSEYLGGATNEKLFF.

The J gene is TRBJ1-3, the V gene TRBV30; D is unresolved. The CDR3 length is 15 residues. Trimming cost V 5 bases and J 0 bases, with 14 bases left between them. CDR1 is GTSNPN, CDR2 SVGIG, per germline (reference sequence). The CDR3 bases are TGTGCCTGGGGCATAGAGGCCGGCTCTGGAAACACCATATATTTT. It encodes CAWGIEAGSGNTIYF.

This clone has a handful of counts. The rearrangement uses TRBV6-5 and TRBJ2-7, with 9 bases identical to TRBD1. Germline V gene lookup returns CDR1 MNHEY and CDR2 SVGAGI. The CDR3 spans 15 residues. Trimming removed 1 base from V and 3 bases from J; junction bases left unmatched: 4. The CDR3 bases are TGTGCCAGCAGTTACTACGGGACAGGGAGCTACGAGCAGTACTTC. It is translated as CASSYYGTGSYEQYF.

This chain connects TRBV10-1 to TRBJ2-5; the D call may be TRBD1 or TRBD2 (7 bases each). The CDR3 runs to 12 residues. Germline V gene sequence: CDR1 WNHNN, CDR2 SYGVQD (reference sequence). DNA for the CDR3: TGCGGCAGGGGGGGCCTTAGCGAGACCCAGTACTTC. Translating gives CGRGGLSETQYF.

The genes are TRBV5-1 and TRBJ1-4; TRBD1 might be the D (6 bases). V gave up 7 bases and J gave up 4 bases, with 14 bases separating them. Germline values: CDR1 SGHRS, CDR2 YFSETQ. This CDR3 region has 14 residues. The chain's CDR3 is CASAMGAGNEKLFF. The CDR3 bases are TGCGCCAGCGCCATGGGGGCAGGTAATGAAAAACTGTTTTTT.

The J gene is TRBJ2-1, the V gene TRBV28; TRBD1 might be the D (6 bases). This CDR3 has 16 amino acids. V lost 5 bases and J lost 10, with 24 bases in between. Germline CDR1 and CDR2: MDHEN and SYDVKM. CDR3 DNA sequence: TGTGCCAGCAGTCCACGGGACACCGCTCGGGGTCAGGAGCAGTTCTTC. Residues: CASSPRDTARGQEQFF.

The genes are TRBV6-1 and TRBJ2-7, with D tentatively TRBD1 (5 bases). The CDR3 extends over 15 amino acids. The V end lost 1 base, the J end lost 4 bases, and 14 bases lay between the germline ends. Germline CDR1 MNHNS, CDR2 SASEGT. In nucleotides, the CDR3 is TGTGCCAGCAGTGAAGTTCAGGGCAGTCCTTACGAGCAGTACTTC. This sequence encodes CASSEVQGSPYEQYF.

This rearrangement joins TRBV5-1 to TRBJ1-3; TRBD1 is a possible D gene (6 bases). The germline CDR1 and CDR2 sequences are SGHRS and YFSETQ. Deletions cut 6 bases from V and 5 bases from J, with 24 bases between. This CDR3 spans 17 amino acids. CDR3 sequence (DNA): TGCGCCAGCAACCAATACCCCCTCGGGCAGGGGAGAAACACCATATATTTT. It translates to CASNQYPLGQGRNTIYF. The full variable domain, rest sourced from reference TRBV5-1 and TRBJ1-3, is KAGVTQTPRYLIKTRGQQVTLSCSPISGHRSVSWYQQTPGQGLQFLFEYFSETQRNKGNFPGRFSGRQFSNSRSEMNVSTLELGDSALYLCASNQYPLGQGRNTIYFGEGSWLTVV.

This chain joins TRBV29-1 and TRBJ2-3; 9 bases agree with TRBD2. The V and J ends lost 3 bases and 3 bases, in that order; junction bases with no gene match: 13. The CDR3 totals 17 residues. Germline V gene data show CDR1 as SQVTM and CDR2 as ANQGSEA. The CDR3 DNA follows: TGCAGCGTTGATGGTTGGGTTGGTAGCGGGAGAACAGATACGCAGTATTTT. This gives the protein CSVDGWVGSGRTDTQYF.

V usage is TRBV7-6 and J usage is TRBJ2-7; 12 nucleotides align to TRBD2. Per the germline V gene, CDR1 is SGHVS and CDR2 is FNYEAQ. The CDR3 spans 16 residues. The J segment lost 6 bases and the V segment lost 5 bases, leaving 11 bases of the junction unmatched. The CDR3 DNA reads as TGTGCCAGCAGCCCGACTAGCGGGAGAGCCTCGAGCGAGCAGTACTTC. Its protein product is CASSPTSGRASSEQYF.

In its sample, this clone is medium-sized. J is TRBJ2-3 and V is TRBV29-1; D ambiguous. This CDR3 comprises 12 residues. Germline V gene data show CDR1 as SQVTM and CDR2 as ANQGSEA. V was clipped by 4 bases and J by 2 bases, with 7 bases between them. CDR3 sequence (DNA): TGCAGCGTTGGGGAACCCACAGATACGCAGTATTTT. Its translation: CSVGEPTDTQYF.

This rearrangement joins TRBV7-2 to TRBJ1-1; D uncertain. Trimming took off 1 base at V and 1 base at J, with 10 bases between the two ends. CDR1 and CDR2 from the germline V gene are SGHTA and FQGNSA. The CDR3 has 15 residues. For the CDR3, the DNA is TGTGCCAGCAGCTTAGGCCCCACACCGAACACTGAAGCTTTCTTT. Amino acid sequence: CASSLGPTPNTEAFF.

The chain links TRBV27 to TRBJ1-2; no clear D gene. The germline gives CDR1 MNHEY, CDR2 SMNVEV (reference sequence). This CDR3 is 14 amino acids long. The ends were cut back, 1 base at V and 6 bases at J, with 12 bases in the middle. CDR3 protein: CASSLWGSDDGYTF. The CDR3 bases are TGTGCCAGCAGTTTATGGGGTTCGGATGATGGCTACACCTTC.

The chain uses TRBV5-5 and TRBJ2-7; 8 bases fit TRBD1. The CDR3 has 15 residues. Germline loops: CDR1 SGHKS, CDR2 YYEKEE (reference sequence). CDR3 region: CASTDRANSLYEQYF. The CDR3 nucleotides read TGTGCATCGACGGACAGGGCAAACTCCCTCTACGAGCAGTACTTC.

The J gene is TRBJ1-4, the V gene TRBV2; D might be TRBD1 (5 bases). This CDR3 contains 16 residues. Germline-derived CDR1 and CDR2 are SNHLY and FYNNEI. V lost 0 bases and J 3 bases, leaving 11 bases between the germline ends. As DNA, the CDR3 is TGTGCCAGCAGTGAAGCGCGGAGGGGATCTAATGAAAAACTGTTTTTT. It yields the protein CASSEARRGSNEKLFF.

This clone was counted ten times or more. This chain joins TRBV10-3 and TRBJ2-1; 9 bases map to TRBD1. CDR1 is ENHRY, CDR2 SYGVKD, per germline. V was pared by 4 bases and J by 6 bases, with 7 bases of the junction left unmatched. There are 15 residues in the CDR3. CDR3 DNA sequence: TGTGCCATCAGTGTAACAGGGGGCGTTGGCAATGAGCAGTTCTTC. Translated, it gives CAISVTGGVGNEQFF.